Listed here are 13 T cell receptor beta chains from one sample, sequenced in a study of T cell responses to AZD1222 COVID-19 vaccine. The data were produced by immunoSEQ multiplex PCR, yet TCRdb's version contains in-frame clones alone and is incomplete. This sample has approximately 120,000 clones, with about 90% found just once. Sequences were derived from peripheral blood, sampled on day 0 of AZD1222 vaccination. These receptors originate from an adult in good health.

The chain employs TRBV6-5 and TRBJ2-2; possible D gene TRBD2, 5 bases. The CDR3 extends over 15 amino acids. Trimming shortened V by 2 bases and J by 7 bases, and 14 bases separated the two germline ends. From germline, CDR1 is MNHEY and CDR2 SVGAGI. CDR3 protein: CASSYVGEGIGELFF. The CDR3 DNA is TGTGCCAGCAGTTACGTGGGAGAAGGTATCGGGGAGCTGTTTTTT.

The V and J genes are TRBV3-1 (or the pseudogene TRBV3-2) and TRBJ2-2; 10 nucleotides line up with TRBD2. The V and J ends lost 3 bases and 4 bases, in that order; junction bases with no gene match: 2. This CDR3 comprises 15 residues. Germline V gives CDR1 LGHDT, CDR2 YNNKEL (reference sequence). CDR3 region: CASSQRLAGTGELFF. For the CDR3, the DNA is TGTGCCAGCAGCCAGAGACTAGCGGGCACCGGGGAGCTGTTTTTT.

The chain combines TRBV5-1 with TRBJ1-2; the D is unclear. This CDR3 spans 14 amino acids. Per the germline V gene, CDR1 is SGHRS and CDR2 is YFSETQ. V gave up 0 bases and J gave up 4 bases, with 10 bases separating them. CDR3 loop: CASSLVSPLYGYTF. The CDR3, as DNA: TGCGCCAGCAGCTTGGTTTCCCCCCTCTATGGCTACACCTTC.

The gene calls are TRBV3-1 (or the pseudogene TRBV3-2) and TRBJ1-3; no definite D call. Trimming stripped 1 base from V and 2 bases from J, with 6 bases between. In germline, CDR1 is LGHDT, CDR2 YNNKEL (reference sequence). The CDR3 is made up of 14 amino acids. CDR3 DNA sequence: TGTGCCAGCAGCCAAGCCATTGCTGGAAACACCATATATTTT. It encodes CASSQAIAGNTIYF.

CDR3 residues: CASSHVDLGVSYNEQFF. Written as DNA, the CDR3 is TGCGCCAGCAGCCACGTAGATTTGGGAGTATCCTACAATGAGCAGTTCTTC. The rearrangement joins TRBV4-1 to TRBJ2-1; possible D gene TRBD2, 5 bases. The CDR3 runs to 17 residues. Germline V gene lookup returns CDR1 MGHRA and CDR2 YSYEKL. Trimming removed 3 bases from V and 1 base from J, with 16 bases in between.

This chain uses TRBV9 with TRBJ2-1, with 7 positions matching TRBD2. V lost 0 bases to trimming and J lost 5 bases; unmatched junction nucleotides: 8. Germline V CDR1 and CDR2: SGDLS, YYNGEE. The CDR3 sequence is 16 residues long. The CDR3 protein is CASSVAPGLADNEQFF. In DNA form, the CDR3 reads TGTGCCAGCAGCGTAGCGCCCGGGCTAGCGGACAATGAGCAGTTCTTC.

This rearrangement joins TRBV28 to TRBJ2-5; D is possibly TRBD2 (5 bases). This CDR3 spans 13 amino acids. CDR1 is MDHEN, CDR2 SYDVKM, per germline. V dropped 2 bases and J dropped 1 base, with 5 bases sitting between them. The CDR3 bases are TGTGCCAGCAGTTTACGGGGCCAAGAGACCCAGTACTTC. Its translation: CASSLRGQETQYF.

The rearrangement joins TRBV28 to TRBJ1-1; 7 bases align to TRBD1. The germline V gene encodes CDR1 MDHEN and CDR2 SYDVKM. This CDR3 spans 15 amino acids. V was pared by 3 bases and J by 4 bases, with 8 bases of the junction left unmatched. CDR3 bases: TGTGCCAGCAGTTTTGAGGGTAACAGGGGCACTGAAGCTTTCTTT. Protein: CASSFEGNRGTEAFF.

This chain links TRBV5-6 with TRBJ2-3, with a weak D call TRBD2 (6 bases). V was trimmed by 3 bases and J by 14 bases, leaving 19 bases between them. The germline gives CDR1 SGHDT, CDR2 YYEEEE. This CDR3 contains 13 residues. CDR3 amino acids: CASSSGLPIPWYF. CDR3 DNA sequence: TGTGCCAGCAGCTCCGGACTACCAATTCCGTGGTATTTT.

This clone was counted between two and nine times. The gene calls are TRBV28 and TRBJ2-5; D remains unclear. V was pared by 6 bases and J by 2 bases, with 1 base between. Germline lookup yields CDR1 MDHEN and CDR2 SYDVKM. The CDR3 extends over 10 amino acids. The CDR3 nucleotides are TGTGCCAGCAGGCAAGAGACCCAGTACTTC. Its translation is CASRQETQYF.

This chain connects TRBV9 to TRBJ2-2; D remains ambiguous. The CDR3 spans 17 residues. Germline V gene lookup returns CDR1 SGDLS and CDR2 YYNGEE. The V and J ends lost 1 base and 7 bases respectively, with 20 bases between them. For the CDR3, the DNA is TGTGCCAGCAGCGTAAAATCCTTGCTAGGTTCTAACGGGGAGCTGTTTTTT. This gives the protein CASSVKSLLGSNGELFF.

Sample share makes this clone medium-sized. The chain recombines TRBV9 with TRBJ2-7, with a weak D call TRBD2 (6 bases). Trimming stripped 0 bases from V and 1 base from J, with 17 bases between. The CDR3 spans 17 residues. Germline V gene sequence: CDR1 SGDLS, CDR2 YYNGEE. CDR3 nucleotides: TGTGCCAGCAGCGTAGTTGGTTCGGGACGGGGGTCCTACGAGCAGTACTTC. This sequence encodes CASSVVGSGRGSYEQYF.

The CDR3 sequence is CSVPRASSRYGYTF. The CDR3 DNA reads as TGCAGCGTCCCGCGGGCCTCGTCTAGGTATGGCTACACCTTC. This chain links TRBV29-1 with TRBJ1-2; D is unresolved. V lost 6 bases to trimming and J lost 5 bases, with 19 bases between them. Per the germline V gene, CDR1 is SQVTM and CDR2 is ANQGSEA. The CDR3 spans 14 residues.